A single TCR beta chain is shown here with its context. This clonotype came up a few times. No antigen is known for it. Within one base of it there is no much larger clone, and no base qualities were kept. This entry belongs to a study of T cells in Graves' hyperthyroidism and ophthalmopathy (dated 2019 in TCRdb). Notes on the research overall: To identify distinguishing TCR V-J signatures, a discovery cohort of around 100 patients was used, comprising approximately 40 with Graves' ophthalmopathy and around 60 with stable Graves' hyperthyroidism. Prospective prediction of ophthalmopathy was tested in an independent validation cohort of approximately 18 hyperthyroidism patients and some 17 patients who later progressed to ophthalmopathy. For training and testing, the approximately 97 patients in the discovery cohort were randomly divided in a 7:3 ratio. Thyroid tissue and blood T-cell repertoires from six Graves' hyperthyroidism patients were also compared in the study. Once sampling was done, hyperthyroidism patients were given methimazole at a starting dose of 30 mg daily, whereas ophthalmopathy patients were given high-dose intravenous methylprednisolone. According to the paper, TCR Vbeta CDR3 sequencing was carried out on approximately 140 peripheral blood samples, which came from fewer than 50 ophthalmopathy, some 73 hyperthyroidism and roughly 17 progressor patients.

The study at large found these results: No statistical method was used to fix the sample size in advance, and group allocation was not hidden from the investigators. Ophthalmopathy was separated from stable hyperthyroidism by a 13 V-J signature model, with about 88% sensitivity and 81% to 82% specificity obtained in cross-validation and 80%/75% obtained in testing. In validation, the model predicted progression to ophthalmopathy a median of about 6 months before onset, with approximately 68% sensitivity and 72.22% specificity. Most expanded thyroid clonotypes (frequency above 0.001) were also detected in blood, suggesting blood repertoires may reflect thyroid immune responses.

The TCR beta CDR3 regions were amplified from the RNA transcripts. For the first round of RT-PCR on the TCR CDR3, the HTBI primer set was used together with the Qiagen OneStep RT-PCR kit. A second multiplex PCR round built the libraries, followed by size selection and purification. Libraries were sequenced paired-end with 100 bp reads on an Illumina HiSeq2000. Under the source paper's analysis protocol: SOAPnuke was used to process the raw data, throwing out any read that contained adapters or uncalled bases, had a mean Phred below 15, or lacked an exact constant-primer or identifier match. COPE v1.2.5 was used to merge high-quality paired reads, and clonotypes were defined as unique nucleotide sequences. Clonotypes were aligned to IMGT TRBV, TRBD and TRBJ reference segments using MiTCR v1.1. Analysis was restricted to V-J combinations with a frequency above 0.0001, which covered about 99% of repertoires. The TCS score was defined as F50 (clonal expansion) divided by E x V (chaos), with BLOSUM62-based TCRdist calculated between CDR3 peptides within each V-J. Welch's t-statistics and random forest reduced 514 V-J features to 13, which were used in a naive Bayes classifier (R e1071). Thyroid-blood repertoire similarity was quantified with the Morisita-Horn index. TCRdb handled the public reads itself, with Q25 trimming in fastp and clone calling in MiXCR, and kept productive beta chains. Identical CDR3 proteins give one entry, which carries the most common genes and DNA. TCRdb assigned the V and J calls; the authors' analysis was not used. The sample table contains 500,000 to 650,000 distinct CDR3 sequences; only one count was recorded for over 45% of them. About 40% of the sample is held by the ten biggest clonotypes.

The CDR3 starts with the cysteine, ends with the phenylalanine, and has 13 residues. The DNA shown is the 39-base CDR3, in frame from base 1. Taken from the germline V gene, the CDR1 and CDR2 loops are WSHSY and SAAADI. V drops 3 bases and J drops 8 bases, leaving 8 bases in between. Patients with uncontrolled infections, other autoimmune diseases, pregnancy or lactation were excluded. Clinical symptoms, serum thyroxine and TRAb, thyroid ultrasound, and orbital computed tomography formed the basis for the diagnoses. Total RNA was extracted with Trizol reagent, and quality was checked on an Agilent 2100 Bioanalyzer.

This receptor was identified in an adult woman with Graves' disease, either hyperthyroidism or ophthalmopathy (not recorded which). The rearranged segments are TRBV10-2 and TRBJ1-6, with no confident D gene call. Sequences were obtained from peripheral blood or thyroid tissue (not recorded which). The CDR3 corresponds to CASSDYTYSPLHF. The nucleotide sequence is TGCGCCAGCAGTGACTACACCTATTCACCCCTCCACTTT.